This record covers a single T cell receptor (beta chain). No cognate antigen has been identified for it. Nothing much larger sits one base from this clone, and base qualities are not available. This sample was included in a study of lymphopenia after photon versus proton radiotherapy (dated by TCRdb to between 2019 and 2020). Study-level background: In patients with gastrointestinal tumors who developed high-grade lymphopenia, the study compared the immunological effects of photon radiation therapy with those of proton radiation therapy. The cohort included more than 15 patients with gastrointestinal tumors who developed lymphopenia after receiving either photon or proton therapy. The study was designed to characterize how the impact on the immune system differs between the two radiation modalities. Points the paper makes about the study in general: The survival association was assessed only in patients who died, and better survival with proton therapy was presented by the authors as a possibility rather than a demonstrated result. Among patients across the cohort who died, overall survival time showed an inverse correlation with a larger post-nadir drop in TCR diversity. After the lymphocyte count nadir, repertoires from photon-treated patients showed oligoclonal expansion, particularly of CD8+ Temra cells, and this expansion drove the decline in diversity. Proton-treated patients stayed relatively stable during treatment, while photon-treated patients lost naive T cells and TCR diversity and gained effector/memory populations.

V is pruned by 3 bases and J by 2 bases, leaving 5 bases of the junction without a gene match. The germline V gene encodes CDR1 MNHEY and CDR2 SMNVEV (reference sequence). From the cysteine up to the phenylalanine, the CDR3 has a length of 16 residues. Only the CDR3 DNA is retained, 48 bases long and in frame from the first base. The library was built by means of the immunoSEQ multiplex PCR assay. Alongside multiparametric flow cytometry, deep sequencing of rearranged TCR beta loci was used to profile the T cell repertoires. Not all clones reach the TCRdb copy of this immuneACCESS table, which keeps in-frame sequences only. Checked studies attribute under half of the gap to unresolved V genes and leave the rest unexplained. The sample records 150,000 to 200,000 clones, around 85% of which are singletons. About 4.7% of the sample is held by the ten biggest clonotypes.

The chain employs TRBV27 and TRBJ2-7; TRBD2 fits 12 bases in the junction. The source of this sequence is a man aged 45 to 65 with gastric cancer. Sequenced material: peripheral blood, taken from a patient treated with photon-based radiotherapy. In nucleotides, the sequence is TGTGCCAGCAGTTTCATGGGACTAGCGGGCGCCTACGAGCAGTACTTC. This yields the protein CASSFMGLAGAYEQYF.